This entry concerns a single TCR beta chain. Antigen unknown. Germline V gene lookup returns CDR1 MNHEY and CDR2 SVGAGI. This CDR3 is 15 amino acids long. Trimming took 6 bases from V and 2 from J; bases not matched to a gene: 4. This entry is derived from a study of Graves' ophthalmopathy and Graves' hyperthyroidism. Study-level findings and limits: Blood also contained most of the expanded thyroid clonotypes above 0.001 frequency. Ophthalmopathy progression predictions by the model showed 72.22% specificity and approximately 71% sensitivity.

Moderately to severely active ophthalmopathy under 3 months, CAS at least 3, NOSPECS at least 4. PBMCs stemmed from around 9.1 ml of fresh peripheral blood. Amplification from RNA transcripts yielded the TCR beta CDR3 regions. First-round RT-PCR with HTBI primers preceded a second-round multiplex PCR. MiXCR was run by TCRdb on the multiplex PCR reads, yielding one entry per CDR3 protein. The data hold 740,000 or so distinct CDR3 sequences, with 35% to 50% observed a single time. The gene calls are TRBV6-5 and TRBJ1-2; 12 bases map to TRBD1. The receptor comes from an adult man with Graves' ophthalmopathy. The specimen was peripheral blood. The CDR3, as DNA: TGTGCCAGCAGGCCCGGGACAGGGGGCAACTATGGCTACACCTTC. Its translation is CASRPGTGGNYGYTF.